This T cell receptor beta chain was documented in a study of T cells in Graves' hyperthyroidism and ophthalmopathy. Germline assignment: CDR1 DFQATT and CDR2 SNEGSKA (reference sequence). This CDR3 has 13 residues. The J segment lost 8 bases and the V segment lost 0 bases, leaving 7 bases of the junction unmatched. It was RNA transcripts that yielded the amplified TCR beta CDR3 regions. The study used the HTBI primer set for a first-round RT-PCR of the TCR CDR3. TCRdb ran MiXCR on the multiplex PCR reads and lists one entry per CDR3 protein. Of hundreds of thousands of distinct CDR3 sequences listed, 15% to 20% are singletons.

V gene TRBV20-1 combines with J gene TRBJ2-7; TRBD2 aligns across 7 bases. This sequence originates from a woman between 18 and 30 years old with Graves' ophthalmopathy. The sample taken for sequencing was blood. The CDR3 sequence: CSARDGGGGKQYF. The CDR3, as DNA: TGCAGTGCTAGAGATGGTGGGGGGGGAAAGCAGTACTTC.